Listed here are 32 T cell receptor beta chains from one sample, sequenced in a study of cytomegalovirus exposure and HLA in healthy donors (dated by TCRdb to the late 2010s). To prepare the library, the immunoSEQ multiplex PCR assay was applied. The multiplex PCR relied on a mix of 60 forward primers for TCR Vbeta segments and 13 reverse primers for TCR Jbeta segments. Imported from immuneACCESS, the table was reduced by TCRdb to in-frame sequences with V and J called. These copies leave out some clones; in studies compared against another copy, an unresolved V gene accounts for under half, and the cause of the remainder is not known. This sample comprises 80,000 to 130,000 clones, approximately 68% of them detected only once. The ten largest account for about 4.4% of the sample. Specimen: PBMCs. These receptors originate from a woman aged 18-29 years in good health and CMV-seropositive.

The chain recombines TRBV10-3 with TRBJ2-7, with TRBD2 identical over 11 bases. Trimming at V came to 3 bases and at J to 5 bases, leaving 6 bases not matched to a gene. The germline gives CDR1 ENHRY, CDR2 SYGVKD. The CDR3 length is 15 residues. The CDR3 bases are TGTGCCATCAGTGATTTAGCGGGAGGGCCCCACGAGCAGTACTTC. Protein: CAISDLAGGPHEQYF.

This clone came up a few times. The chain is built from TRBV11-2 and TRBJ1-2, with a weak D call TRBD1 (6 bases). Germline V CDR1 and CDR2: SGHAT, FQNNGV. The CDR3 contains 15 residues. V was trimmed by 3 bases and J by 3 bases, leaving 14 bases between them. The CDR3 spells CASSLGRGSYYGYTF. DNA for the CDR3: TGTGCCAGCAGCTTGGGGAGGGGGTCGTACTATGGCTACACCTTC.

This chain joins TRBV7-8 and TRBJ2-2, with D possibly being TRBD1 (6 bases). Germline loops: CDR1 SGHVS, CDR2 FQNEAQ. The V and J ends lost 3 bases and 1 base respectively, with 6 bases between them. The CDR3 runs to 14 residues. CDR3 amino acids: CASSFRGNTGELFF. The CDR3 nucleotides read TGTGCCAGCAGCTTCAGGGGGAACACCGGGGAGCTGTTTTTT.

This clone appeared a few times. The chain links TRBV5-5 to TRBJ1-1; TRBD1 might be the D (6 bases). The V gene lost 3 bases and the J gene lost 1 base, with 7 bases spanning the gap. Germline CDR1 SGHKS, CDR2 YYEKEE (reference sequence). This CDR3 is 13 amino acids long. The CDR3 spells CASSWGQNTEAFF. As DNA, the CDR3 is TGTGCCAGCAGCTGGGGACAGAACACTGAAGCTTTCTTT.

The CDR3, as DNA: TGTGCCAGCAGCCAAGAACTTTCGACAGGGTATCGCTACACCTTC. It codes for CASSQELSTGYRYTF. This chain joins TRBV4-2 and TRBJ1-2; 7 bases agree with TRBD1. V was pared by 0 bases and J by 9 bases, with 10 bases of the junction left unmatched. This CDR3 spans 15 amino acids. CDR1 is LGHNA, CDR2 YNFKEQ, per germline.

This clone was detected a few times. The chain has TRBV4-2 and TRBJ1-4, with D possibly TRBD1 on 6 matching bases. With 3 bases removed from V and 4 bases from J, the gap between germline ends came to 12 bases. The V gene's germline CDR1 is LGHNA and CDR2 YNFKEQ. The CDR3 extends over 15 amino acids. The CDR3 nucleotides read TGTGCCAGCAGCCAGCCGGGACACCTTAATGAAAAACTGTTTTTT. Translating it yields CASSQPGHLNEKLFF.

This rearrangement joins TRBV28 to TRBJ2-7; D unresolved. Per germline, CDR1 MDHEN and CDR2 SYDVKM. This CDR3 is built from 12 residues. Trimming pared 7 bases from V and 1 base from J, leaving 8 bases between. As DNA, the CDR3 is TGTGCCAGCACCCTAGGTTCCTACGAGCAGTACTTC. Protein: CASTLGSYEQYF.

The chain joins TRBV5-1 to TRBJ2-7; D ambiguous. Trimming took 2 bases from V and 3 from J, leaving 9 bases between them. The CDR3 spans 13 residues. CDR1 SGHRS and CDR2 YFSETQ come from the germline V gene. The CDR3, as DNA: TGCGCCAGCAGCTTAACGGTCCTCTACGAGCAGTACTTC. Amino acids: CASSLTVLYEQYF.

The CDR3 loop reads CSVVIWGLNTEAFF. The CDR3 region has the DNA TGCAGCGTTGTTATTTGGGGCCTGAACACTGAAGCTTTCTTT. The V gene is TRBV29-1, the J gene TRBJ1-1; D is perhaps TRBD1 (5 bases). V dropped 4 bases and J dropped 0 bases, with 12 bases sitting between them. Germline V CDR1 and CDR2: SQVTM, ANQGSEA. The CDR3 covers 14 residues.

The chain links TRBV19 to TRBJ2-3; 15 bases agree with TRBD2. V lost 5 bases and J lost 9; bases outside the gene matches: 9. Germline values: CDR1 LNHDA, CDR2 SQIVND (reference sequence). The CDR3 runs 16 residues. The chain's CDR3 is CASSLGLAGGPRTQYF. The DNA for the CDR3 is TGTGCCAGTAGTCTCGGACTAGCGGGAGGGCCCAGGACGCAGTATTTT. Drawing the rest from reference TRBV19 and TRBJ2-3, the complete variable domain is DGGITQSPKYLFRKEGQNVTLSCEQNLNHDAMYWYRQDPGQGLRLIYYSQIVNDFQKGDIAEGYSVSREKKESFPLTVTSAQKNPTAFYLCASSLGLAGGPRTQYFGPGTRLTVL.

This chain links TRBV7-6 with TRBJ2-1; D might be TRBD2 (6 bases). The CDR3 extends over 17 amino acids. Trimming pared 0 bases from V and 1 base from J, leaving 13 bases between. Germline CDR1 SGHVS, CDR2 FNYEAQ. This chain's CDR3 is CASSLALSGLSYNEQFF. The CDR3 DNA is TGTGCCAGCAGCTTAGCGCTGAGCGGGCTATCCTACAATGAGCAGTTCTTC.

This chain's CDR3 is CASSLSGTATEAFF. CDR3 DNA sequence: TGTGCCAGCAGTCTCTCTGGGACAGCGACTGAAGCTTTCTTT. The chain links TRBV28 to TRBJ1-1, with 7 bases aligning to TRBD1. After removal of 5 bases from V and 5 bases from J, the junction contained 8 bases not matched to a gene. CDR1 and CDR2 (germline): MDHEN, SYDVKM. This CDR3 spans 14 amino acids.

The chain carries TRBV9 and TRBJ2-7; D is ambiguous. The V end was cut by 0 bases, the J end by 4 bases, with 14 bases between. Germline CDR1 is SGDLS and CDR2 is YYNGEE. This CDR3 spans 15 amino acids. The CDR3 DNA reads TGTGCCAGCAGCGTAGAACACACTGGGCCTTACGAGCAGTACTTC. It specifies CASSVEHTGPYEQYF.

The gene calls are TRBV6-5 and TRBJ2-5; D is perhaps TRBD2 (6 bases). This CDR3 has 12 amino acids. CDR1 and CDR2 (germline): MNHEY, SVGAGI. Between the trimmed V and J ends, which lost 8 bases and 5 bases, there was a span of 12 bases. The CDR3 is CASVGLGETQYF. CDR3 sequence (DNA): TGTGCCAGCGTGGGACTTGGGGAGACCCAGTACTTC.

A few counts support this clone. The chain uses TRBV6-5 and TRBJ2-7; possible D gene TRBD2, 5 bases. The length of the CDR3 is 13 residues. The V and J ends lost 6 bases and 0 bases respectively, with 9 bases between them. Germline V gene sequence: CDR1 MNHEY, CDR2 SVGAGI. CDR3 amino acids: CASRTGSSYEQYF. The DNA for the CDR3 is TGTGCCAGCAGGACGGGAAGCTCCTACGAGCAGTACTTC.

The chain couples TRBV9 to TRBJ2-1; unclear D gene. V was cut by 0 bases and J by 0 bases, with 7 bases left in between. This CDR3 is built from 15 residues. Germline V gene sequence: CDR1 SGDLS, CDR2 YYNGEE. The CDR3 loop reads CASSVGPSSYNEQFF. The CDR3 nucleotides read TGTGCCAGCAGCGTAGGCCCTAGCTCCTACAATGAGCAGTTCTTC.

The J gene is TRBJ2-1, the V gene TRBV4-3, with D possibly being TRBD2 (5 bases). Germline lookup yields CDR1 LGHNA and CDR2 YSLEER. V was trimmed by 0 bases and J by 7 bases, leaving 10 bases between them. This CDR3 has 14 residues. Written as DNA, the CDR3 is TGCGCCAGCAGCCAAGATAACGGGGAGAATGAGCAGTTCTTC. It translates to CASSQDNGENEQFF.

This sequence joins TRBV2 and TRBJ2-5, with 9 bases that match TRBD1. With V trimmed by 4 bases and J by 4 bases, 7 bases remained unmatched. Germline-derived CDR1 and CDR2 are SNHLY and FYNNEI. The CDR3 is 15 amino acids. This chain's CDR3 is CASSAQGQGRETQYF. CDR3 nucleotide sequence: TGTGCCAGCAGTGCGCAGGGACAGGGCCGAGAGACCCAGTACTTC.

This chain uses TRBV11-2 with TRBJ2-2; 7 bases fit TRBD2. This CDR3 is 14 amino acids long. The junction had 8 bases not matched to a gene; V was cut back by 5 bases and J by 8 bases. Germline V gene sequence: CDR1 SGHAT, CDR2 FQNNGV. CDR3 in DNA: TGTGCCAGCAGCCTCGGACTAGTTGCGGGGGAGCTGTTTTTT. It codes for CASSLGLVAGELFF. Variable domain in full (rest from reference TRBV11-2 and TRBJ2-2): EAGVAQSPRYKIIEKRQSVAFWCNPISGHATLYWYQQILGQGPKLLIQFQNNGVVDDSQLPKDRFSAERLKGVDSTLKIQPAKLEDSAVYLCASSLGLVAGELFFGEGSRLTVL.

The gene calls are TRBV19 and TRBJ2-2; D perhaps matches TRBD2 (6 bases). Per the germline V gene, CDR1 is LNHDA and CDR2 is SQIVND (reference sequence). The CDR3 contains 14 residues. The germline V and J ends were trimmed by 6 bases and 3 bases, with 11 bases remaining between them. The CDR3 DNA sequence: TGTGCCAGTAGCTTAGGCGGGGACACCGGGGAGCTGTTTTTT. The encoded protein is CASSLGGDTGELFF.

The J gene is TRBJ2-5, the V gene TRBV5-8; TRBD2 aligns across 15 bases. Germline trimming cut 4 bases from V and 4 bases from J; bases unmatched to any gene: 2. CDR3 size: 15 residues. Germline CDR1 reads SGHTS; CDR2 reads YDEGEE. This CDR3 is CASSRGLAGGETQYF. The CDR3 DNA reads TGTGCCAGCAGCCGGGGACTAGCGGGGGGAGAGACCCAGTACTTC.

This chain uses TRBV7-9 with TRBJ2-1; no firm D call. The V and J ends lost 4 bases and 0 bases respectively, with 13 bases between them. CDR1 and CDR2 from the germline V gene are SEHNR and FQNEAQ (reference sequence). This CDR3 is 16 amino acids long. This CDR3 is CASSSWMAASYNEQFF. The CDR3 DNA follows: TGTGCCAGCAGCTCCTGGATGGCGGCCTCCTACAATGAGCAGTTCTTC.

This clone was counted a few times. V is TRBV4-3 and J is TRBJ2-1; TRBD2 agrees at 10 bases. Germline V lookup: CDR1 LGHNA, CDR2 YSLEER. The CDR3 spans 16 residues. V was clipped by 4 bases and J by 6 bases; unmatched bases: 9. DNA of the CDR3: TGCGCCAGCAGCCCCGAAGCGAGCGGGAGGGTCAATGAGCAGTTCTTC. Translation: CASSPEASGRVNEQFF.

The chain links TRBV19 to TRBJ1-1; D remains unclear. CDR1 is LNHDA and CDR2 is SQIVND in the germline V gene (reference sequence). The CDR3 covers 15 residues. The ends were cut back, 3 bases at V and 1 base at J, with 12 bases in the middle. CDR3 protein: CASSIAQRRNTEAFF. Here the CDR3 DNA reads TGTGCCAGTAGTATTGCTCAGAGGAGGAACACTGAAGCTTTCTTT. Complete variable domain (other parts from reference TRBV19 and TRBJ1-1): DGGITQSPKYLFRKEGQNVTLSCEQNLNHDAMYWYRQDPGQGLRLIYYSQIVNDFQKGDIAEGYSVSREKKESFPLTVTSAQKNPTAFYLCASSIAQRRNTEAFFGQGTRLTVV.

A few counts support this clone. The V and J genes are TRBV28 and TRBJ2-7, with 8 bases identical to TRBD2. The junction had 13 bases not matched to a gene; V was cut back by 3 bases and J by 0 bases. Per germline, CDR1 MDHEN and CDR2 SYDVKM. There are 18 residues in the CDR3. The CDR3 bases are TGTGCCAGCAGTTTTATACCCTTTGTAGCGGGGACCTCCTACGAGCAGTACTTC. It codes for CASSFIPFVAGTSYEQYF.

The rearrangement links TRBV7-3 to TRBJ2-2; 7 bases fit TRBD2. The CDR3 sequence is 15 residues long. The V segment lost 2 bases and the J segment 8 bases; nucleotides outside the gene matches: 8. Germline loops: CDR1 SGHTA, CDR2 FQGTGA. The CDR3 protein is CASSLAGADLGELFF. In DNA, the CDR3 is TGTGCCAGCAGCTTAGCGGGAGCGGACCTTGGGGAGCTGTTTTTT.

This clone was seen a handful of times. V gene TRBV19 combines with J gene TRBJ2-2; TRBD1 aligns across 10 bases. Germline loops: CDR1 LNHDA, CDR2 SQIVND (reference sequence). The CDR3 extends over 15 amino acids. V shed 3 bases and J 4 bases; nucleotides not matched to a gene: 2. CDR3 coding DNA: TGTGCCAGTAGTATCGGGACAGGGGCCACCGGGGAGCTGTTTTTT. Its translation: CASSIGTGATGELFF.

The rearrangement links TRBV19 to TRBJ2-3; TRBD2 agrees at 7 bases. This CDR3 contains 16 residues. J lost 4 bases, V lost 3 bases, and 10 bases had no gene match. CDR1 is LNHDA and CDR2 is SQIVND in the germline V gene (reference sequence). The CDR3 loop is CASSMAAGEGSDTQYF. DNA of the CDR3: TGTGCCAGTAGTATGGCCGCGGGAGAGGGCTCAGATACGCAGTATTTT.

The rearrangement links TRBV19 to TRBJ2-7, with a tentative D call TRBD2 (6 bases). The CDR3 has 15 residues. Germline V gene lookup returns CDR1 LNHDA and CDR2 SQIVND (reference sequence). V dropped 6 bases and J dropped 5 bases, with 20 bases sitting between them. CDR3 residues: CASRDARVGGNEQYF. The CDR3 DNA reads as TGTGCCAGTAGAGATGCCAGGGTTGGAGGGAACGAGCAGTACTTC. The variable domain in full, with the rest retrieved from reference TRBV19 and TRBJ2-7, is DGGITQSPKYLFRKEGQNVTLSCEQNLNHDAMYWYRQDPGQGLRLIYYSQIVNDFQKGDIAEGYSVSREKKESFPLTVTSAQKNPTAFYLCASRDARVGGNEQYFGPGTRLTVT.

The V and J genes are TRBV2 and TRBJ2-1, with D unresolved. This CDR3 is built from 11 residues. V lost 0 bases and J 9 bases, leaving 3 bases between the germline ends. Per germline, CDR1 SNHLY and CDR2 FYNNEI. CDR3 amino acids: CASSEAFEQFF. In DNA form, the CDR3 reads TGTGCCAGCAGTGAAGCCTTTGAGCAGTTCTTC.

V and J are TRBV27 and TRBJ1-2; D not resolved. V was cut by 0 bases and J by 6 bases, with 8 bases left in between. Per the germline V gene, CDR1 is MNHEY and CDR2 is SMNVEV (reference sequence). The CDR3 has 13 amino acids. CDR3 amino acids: CASSLSGGNGYTF. The CDR3 DNA reads TGTGCCAGCAGTTTATCCGGAGGGAATGGCTACACCTTC.

The chain links TRBV7-2 to TRBJ1-5, with unresolved D. The CDR3 has 14 amino acids. Trimming took 6 bases from V and 11 from J, leaving 20 bases between them. Germline CDR1 reads SGHTA; CDR2 reads FQGNSA. CDR3 in amino acids: CASSPDIGSRSQHF. For the CDR3, the DNA is TGTGCCAGCAGTCCTGACATCGGAAGTAGGTCCCAGCATTTT.